This TCR beta chain originates from a study of shared clonotypes between healthy human individuals. The sorted-subset replicate PCRs were given about 200 ng DNA, which is tens of thousands of T cell genomes. Original handling: With immunoSEQ giving junction-only sequences and no quality scores, filtering differed. Generated by immunoSEQ multiplex PCR, the TCRdb table keeps only in-frame clones and is missing some. The V and J calls and clone size are taken from that table; D and trimming were inferred from the DNA. The sample shows some 980,000 clones, more than 75% of them seen only once. General observations from the study: Of the naive CD4 clonotypes, 4% to 5% were shared across several donors. Inspection by rarefaction showed sorted-subset sequencing to be incomplete despite large depth.

Germline V CDR1 and CDR2: MNHEY, SVGAGI. The J segment lost 0 bases and the V segment lost 8 bases, leaving 4 bases of the junction unmatched. The CDR3 runs 13 residues. Of note for this clone: Its antigen is as yet unknown.

This sequence was found in a man younger than 35 in good health. J is TRBJ2-7 and V is TRBV6-5, with 7 bases matching TRBD2. Specimen: memory CD4+ T cells sorted from blood. The subset is: CD45RA-negative fraction. For the CDR3, the DNA is TGTGCCAGCGGGGGGGGAAGCTCCTACGAGCAGTACTTC. It encodes CASGGGSSYEQYF.